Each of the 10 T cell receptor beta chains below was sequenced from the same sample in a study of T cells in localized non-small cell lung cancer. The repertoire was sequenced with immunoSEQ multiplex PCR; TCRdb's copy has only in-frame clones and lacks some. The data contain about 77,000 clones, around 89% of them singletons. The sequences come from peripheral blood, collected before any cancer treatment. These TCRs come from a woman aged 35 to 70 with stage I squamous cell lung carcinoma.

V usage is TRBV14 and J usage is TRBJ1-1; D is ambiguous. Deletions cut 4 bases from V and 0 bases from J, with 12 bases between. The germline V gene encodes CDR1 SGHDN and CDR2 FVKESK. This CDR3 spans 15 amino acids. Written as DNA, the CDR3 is TGTGCCAGCAGCCCTCTTAGGGCGATGAACACTGAAGCTTTCTTT. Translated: CASSPLRAMNTEAFF.

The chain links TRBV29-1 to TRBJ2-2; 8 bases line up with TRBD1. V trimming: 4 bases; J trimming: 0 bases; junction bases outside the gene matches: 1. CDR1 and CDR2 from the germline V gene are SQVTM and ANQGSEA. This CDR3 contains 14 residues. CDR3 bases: TGCAGCGTTGCGACAGGGGCGAACACCGGGGAGCTGTTTTTT. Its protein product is CSVATGANTGELFF.

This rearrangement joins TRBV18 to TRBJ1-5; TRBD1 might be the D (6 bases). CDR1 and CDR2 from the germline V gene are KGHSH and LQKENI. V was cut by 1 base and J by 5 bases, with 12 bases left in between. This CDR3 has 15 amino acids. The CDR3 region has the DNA TGTGCCAGCTCACCACGGTCAGGGGTCGATCAGCCCCAGCATTTT. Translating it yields CASSPRSGVDQPQHF.

The CDR3 reads CASRKSDRNTEAFF. For the CDR3, the DNA is TGTGCCAGCAGGAAATCAGACAGGAACACTGAAGCTTTCTTT. The chain employs TRBV6-6 and TRBJ1-1; D possibly corresponds to TRBD1 (5 bases). CDR3 length: 14 residues. CDR1 MNHNY and CDR2 SVGAGI come from the germline V gene (reference sequence). V shed 6 bases and J shed 1 base, with 12 bases lying between them.

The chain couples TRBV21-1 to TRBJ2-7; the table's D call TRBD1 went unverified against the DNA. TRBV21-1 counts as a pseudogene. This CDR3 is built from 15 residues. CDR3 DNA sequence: TGTGCCAGCAGCCTACAGGGGCCGGGCCCCTACGAGCAGTACTTC. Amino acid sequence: CASSLQGPGPYEQYF.

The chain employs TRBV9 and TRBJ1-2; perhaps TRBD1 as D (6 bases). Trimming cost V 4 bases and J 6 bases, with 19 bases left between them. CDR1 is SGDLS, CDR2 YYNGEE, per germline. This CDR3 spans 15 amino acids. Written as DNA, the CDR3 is TGTGCCAGCAGCCCCCAACCAGGGGAGGGGGATGGCTACACCTTC. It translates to CASSPQPGEGDGYTF.

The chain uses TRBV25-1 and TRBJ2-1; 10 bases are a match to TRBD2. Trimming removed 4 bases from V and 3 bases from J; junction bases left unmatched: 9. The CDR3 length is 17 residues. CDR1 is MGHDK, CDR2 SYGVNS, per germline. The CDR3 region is CASSGGGASGGYNEQFF. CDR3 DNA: TGTGCCAGCAGTGGAGGGGGTGCTAGCGGGGGCTACAATGAGCAGTTCTTC. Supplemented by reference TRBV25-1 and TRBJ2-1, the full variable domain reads EADIYQTPRYLVIGTGKKITLECSQTMGHDKMYWYQQDPGMELHLIHYSYGVNSTEKGDLSSESTVSRIRTEHFPLTLESARPSHTSQYLCASSGGGASGGYNEQFFGPGTRLTVL.

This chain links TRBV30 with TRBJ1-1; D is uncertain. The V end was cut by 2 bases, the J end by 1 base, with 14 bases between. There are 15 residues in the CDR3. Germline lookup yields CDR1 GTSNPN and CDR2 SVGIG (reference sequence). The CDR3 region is CAWSFSGRRNTEAFF. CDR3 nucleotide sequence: TGTGCCTGGAGTTTTTCAGGCCGTCGGAACACTGAAGCTTTCTTT.

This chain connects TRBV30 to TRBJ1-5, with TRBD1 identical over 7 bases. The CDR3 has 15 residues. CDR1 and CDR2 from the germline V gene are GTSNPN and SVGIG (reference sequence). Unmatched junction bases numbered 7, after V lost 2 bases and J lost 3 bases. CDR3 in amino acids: CAWSLPDRFNQPQHF. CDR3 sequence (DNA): TGTGCCTGGAGTCTTCCGGACAGGTTCAATCAGCCCCAGCATTTT.

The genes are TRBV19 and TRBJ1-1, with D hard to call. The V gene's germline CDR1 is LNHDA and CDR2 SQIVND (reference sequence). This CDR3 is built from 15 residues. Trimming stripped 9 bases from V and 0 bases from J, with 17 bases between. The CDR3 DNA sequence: TGTGCCAGCCAGCCTCGGGATTCCATGAACACTGAAGCTTTCTTT. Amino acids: CASQPRDSMNTEAFF.